The rows below give T cell receptor beta chains drawn from one sample of a study of blood T cell repertoires in COVID-19. Assay used: immunoSEQ multiplex PCR; TCRdb lists only in-frame clones, some missing. The sample holds 350,000 to 450,000 clones, 65% to 90% seen once. The sequenced material came from peripheral blood. The receptors were gathered from a woman in her sixties with COVID-19, enrolled during active disease. Each CDR3 is given with its conserved first and last residue. A D gene is named only where the DNA matches it firmly. The listing skips clone size in some rows; elsewhere it reads once, few, many or a size class.

>NA|NA|TRBJ2-4|TRBV5-5
CASSLGQGLAKNIQYF
TGTGCCAGCAGCTTGGGGCAGGGGCTAGCCAAAAACATTCAGTACTTC
>NA|NA|TRBJ1-5|TRBV30
CAWNGGGHQPQHF
TGTGCCTGGAATGGAGGTGGTCATCAGCCCCAGCATTTT
>TRBD1|NA|TRBJ1-1|TRBV27
CASSRADRGLTEAFF
TGTGCCAGCAGTCGAGCGGACAGGGGGCTCACTGAAGCTTTCTTT
>TRBD1|NA|TRBJ2-3|TRBV19
CASSDGQAAQYF
TGTGCCAGTAGTGACGGACAGGCGGCGCAGTATTTT
>TRBD2|NA|TRBJ2-2|TRBV9
CASSVVSSGGLTGELFF
TGTGCCAGCAGCGTAGTGAGTAGCGGGGGGCTCACCGGGGAGCTGTTTTTT
>NA|NA|TRBJ2-3|TRBV7-3
CASSLRLQSTDTQYF
TGTGCCAGCAGCTTACGACTTCAGTCCACAGATACGCAGTATTTT
>TRBD1|NA|TRBJ1-1|TRBV27
CASRGGTGNWNTEAFF
TGTGCCAGCCGGGGGGGGACAGGGAATTGGAACACTGAAGCTTTCTTT
>TRBD2|NA|TRBJ2-7|TRBV29-1
CSVSPSGGTISGQYF
TGCAGCGTTTCGCCTAGCGGGGGGACTATAAGCGGGCAGTACTTC
>TRBD1|NA|TRBJ2-7|TRBV28
CASVTGQGMKYF
TGTGCCAGCGTAACTGGACAGGGAATGAAGTACTTC
>NA|NA|TRBJ2-2|TRBV6-5
CASSYPDRRGELFF
TGTGCCAGCAGTTACCCCGACAGACGCGGGGAGCTGTTTTTT
>TRBD2|NA|TRBJ2-3|TRBV11-2
CASSTGTSGVTDTQYF
TGTGCCAGCAGCACCGGGACTAGCGGGGTCACAGATACGCAGTATTTT
>TRBD1|NA|TRBJ1-1|TRBV5-1
CASSSGPQGLMNTEAFF
TGCGCCAGCAGCTCGGGCCCACAGGGGCTGATGAACACTGAAGCTTTCTTT
>TRBD1|NA|TRBJ1-1|TRBV19
CASSPRPGQGLPEAFF
TGTGCCAGTAGTCCGCGTCCGGGACAGGGGTTGCCTGAAGCTTTCTTT
>NA|NA|TRBJ2-5|TRBV6-2/TRBV6-3
CASSGRGAETQYF
TGTGCCAGCAGTGGCCGGGGGGCCGAGACCCAGTACTTC
>NA|NA|TRBJ2-5|TRBV21-1
CASDKAPGTGGQETQYF
TGTGCCAGCGATAAGGCTCCGGGGACAGGGGGTCAAGAGACCCAGTACTTC
>NA|NA|TRBJ1-3|TRBV30
CAWSVGDTGNTIYF
TGTGCCTGGAGTGTCGGGGATACTGGAAACACCATATATTTT
>TRBD2|NA|TRBJ2-5|TRBV19
CASSHSGGTETQYF
TGTGCCAGTAGCCATTCGGGGGGGACAGAGACCCAGTACTTC
>NA|NA|TRBJ1-6|TRBV6-6
CASSRVDSPLHF
TGTGCCAGCAGCCGAGTAGATTCACCCCTCCACTTT
>NA|NA|TRBJ1-1|TRBV25-1
CASGRGMNTEAFF
TGTGCCAGCGGTAGGGGAATGAACACTGAAGCTTTCTTT
>NA|once|TRBJ1-5|TRBV28
CASSLFGRFNQPQHF
TGTGCCAGCAGTTTGTTCGGGAGGTTCAATCAGCCCCAGCATTTT
>NA|NA|TRBJ2-5|TRBV6-2/TRBV6-3
CASSKGGRQETQYF
TGTGCCAGCAGTAAGGGGGGGCGCCAAGAGACCCAGTACTTC
>NA|NA|TRBJ2-5|TRBV7-2
CASSLGRGETQYF
TGTGCCAGCAGCTTAGGCAGGGGAGAGACCCAGTACTTC
>NA|NA|TRBJ2-7|TRBV30
CAWSTTTYEQYF
TGTGCCTGGAGTACGACTACCTACGAGCAGTACTTC
>TRBD2|NA|TRBJ2-5|TRBV5-1
CASSFGTSGILRETQYF
TGCGCCAGCAGCTTCGGGACTAGCGGAATACTTCGGGAGACCCAGTACTTC
>TRBD1|NA|TRBJ1-2|TRBV6-1
CAGRDSDNYGYTF
TGTGCCGGAAGGGACAGCGATAACTATGGCTACACCTTC
>NA|NA|TRBJ1-1|TRBV20-1
CSAQRATEAFF
TGCAGTGCTCAGCGGGCAACTGAAGCTTTCTTT
>NA|NA|TRBJ1-4|TRBV18
CASSPITPGSPNEKLFF
TGTGCCAGCTCACCAATCACCCCAGGATCCCCGAATGAAAAACTGTTTTTT
>NA|NA|TRBJ1-1|TRBV9
CASSVAWGENTEAFF
TGTGCCAGCAGCGTAGCCTGGGGGGAGAACACTGAAGCTTTCTTT
>TRBD1|NA|TRBJ2-3|TRBV2
CASSLGTADTQYF
TGTGCCAGCAGTCTAGGGACAGCAGATACGCAGTATTTT
>NA|NA|TRBJ2-1|TRBV6-4
CASGRGTYNEQFF
TGTGCCAGCGGCCGCGGGACCTACAATGAGCAGTTCTTC
>NA|NA|TRBJ1-1|TRBV5-6
CASSATENTEAFF
TGTGCCAGCAGCGCGACAGAGAACACTGAAGCTTTCTTT
>TRBD1|NA|TRBJ2-1|TRBV19
CASSITGGLWNEQFF
TGTGCCAGTAGTATCACAGGGGGATTATGGAATGAGCAGTTCTTC
>NA|few|TRBJ2-7|TRBV6-5
CASSYSNFDMRHEQYF
TGTGCCAGCAGTTACTCGAATTTCGACATGCGCCACGAGCAGTACTTC
>NA|NA|TRBJ1-5|TRBV5-1
CASSLRGGDQPQHF
TGCGCCAGCAGCTTGAGAGGGGGGGATCAGCCCCAGCATTTT
>TRBD1|NA|TRBJ2-5|TRBV6-5
CASTQAGGGQETQYF
TGTGCCAGCACCCAAGCAGGGGGCGGCCAAGAGACCCAGTACTTC
>TRBD1|NA|TRBJ1-5|TRBV5-6
CASSLTGQVRPQHF
TGTGCCAGCAGCTTGACGGGACAGGTCCGGCCCCAGCATTTT
>NA|NA|TRBJ1-5|TRBV7-9
CASSLSDSTQHF
TGTGCCAGCAGCTTAAGTGATAGTACCCAGCATTTT
>TRBD2|NA|TRBJ2-2|TRBV19
CASSIGSVAGGHTGELFF
TGTGCCAGTAGTATAGGCAGCGTTGCGGGGGGGCACACCGGGGAGCTGTTTTTT
>NA|few|TRBJ1-1|TRBV7-2
CASSVQGLMNTEAFF
TGTGCCAGCAGCGTACAAGGACTGATGAACACTGAAGCTTTCTTT
>NA|NA|TRBJ2-7|TRBV7-2
CASSSWTAYEQYF
TGTGCCAGCAGCTCTTGGACAGCCTACGAGCAGTACTTC
>TRBD2|NA|TRBJ2-1|TRBV27
CASSPTASGGDEEQFF
TGTGCCAGCAGTCCAACGGCTAGCGGGGGCGACGAGGAGCAGTTCTTC
>TRBD2|NA|TRBJ2-7|TRBV11-2
CASSTLAGGGYEQYF
TGTGCCAGCAGCACACTAGCGGGGGGCGGGTACGAGCAGTACTTC
>TRBD2|once|TRBJ2-1|TRBV4-1
CASSQERGVLGQNEQFF
TGCGCCAGCAGCCAAGAACGGGGGGTGTTAGGTCAGAATGAGCAGTTCTTC
>TRBD1|NA|TRBJ1-2|TRBV7-8
CASSLSGQGNFYTF
TGTGCCAGCAGCTTATCCGGACAGGGGAACTTCTACACCTTC
>NA|NA|TRBJ1-6|TRBV5-6
CASSLSQAGHLHF
TGTGCCAGCAGCTTGTCACAGGCCGGACACCTCCACTTT
>NA|NA|TRBJ1-1|TRBV19
CASNIIQGSYPMNTEAFF
TGTGCCAGTAACATCATACAGGGTTCATACCCCATGAACACTGAAGCTTTCTTT